Only a few counts were recorded for the clone carrying this T cell receptor (beta chain). The V segment lost 0 bases and the J segment 6 bases; nucleotides outside the gene matches: 11. Germline lookup yields CDR1 LGHNT and CDR2 FRNRAP. This CDR3 is 16 amino acids long. The data originate from a study of early T cells in non-severe SARS-CoV-2 infection. One entry per CDR3 protein, called by TCRdb with MiXCR from the 5' RACE reads. Among some 87,000 distinct CDR3 sequences listed, 10% to 15% were seen once. This TCR was recovered from an adult who was a healthcare worker with PCR-confirmed SARS-CoV-2 infection or an uninfected control (not recorded which). Sequencing used whole blood. The rearrangement joins TRBV12-5 to TRBJ2-7, with 7 bases that match TRBD2. In DNA form, the CDR3 reads TGTGCTAGTGGTTTGGTACTCGGGGGAGGGGACTTCGAGCAGTACTTC. It codes for CASGLVLGGGDFEQYF.